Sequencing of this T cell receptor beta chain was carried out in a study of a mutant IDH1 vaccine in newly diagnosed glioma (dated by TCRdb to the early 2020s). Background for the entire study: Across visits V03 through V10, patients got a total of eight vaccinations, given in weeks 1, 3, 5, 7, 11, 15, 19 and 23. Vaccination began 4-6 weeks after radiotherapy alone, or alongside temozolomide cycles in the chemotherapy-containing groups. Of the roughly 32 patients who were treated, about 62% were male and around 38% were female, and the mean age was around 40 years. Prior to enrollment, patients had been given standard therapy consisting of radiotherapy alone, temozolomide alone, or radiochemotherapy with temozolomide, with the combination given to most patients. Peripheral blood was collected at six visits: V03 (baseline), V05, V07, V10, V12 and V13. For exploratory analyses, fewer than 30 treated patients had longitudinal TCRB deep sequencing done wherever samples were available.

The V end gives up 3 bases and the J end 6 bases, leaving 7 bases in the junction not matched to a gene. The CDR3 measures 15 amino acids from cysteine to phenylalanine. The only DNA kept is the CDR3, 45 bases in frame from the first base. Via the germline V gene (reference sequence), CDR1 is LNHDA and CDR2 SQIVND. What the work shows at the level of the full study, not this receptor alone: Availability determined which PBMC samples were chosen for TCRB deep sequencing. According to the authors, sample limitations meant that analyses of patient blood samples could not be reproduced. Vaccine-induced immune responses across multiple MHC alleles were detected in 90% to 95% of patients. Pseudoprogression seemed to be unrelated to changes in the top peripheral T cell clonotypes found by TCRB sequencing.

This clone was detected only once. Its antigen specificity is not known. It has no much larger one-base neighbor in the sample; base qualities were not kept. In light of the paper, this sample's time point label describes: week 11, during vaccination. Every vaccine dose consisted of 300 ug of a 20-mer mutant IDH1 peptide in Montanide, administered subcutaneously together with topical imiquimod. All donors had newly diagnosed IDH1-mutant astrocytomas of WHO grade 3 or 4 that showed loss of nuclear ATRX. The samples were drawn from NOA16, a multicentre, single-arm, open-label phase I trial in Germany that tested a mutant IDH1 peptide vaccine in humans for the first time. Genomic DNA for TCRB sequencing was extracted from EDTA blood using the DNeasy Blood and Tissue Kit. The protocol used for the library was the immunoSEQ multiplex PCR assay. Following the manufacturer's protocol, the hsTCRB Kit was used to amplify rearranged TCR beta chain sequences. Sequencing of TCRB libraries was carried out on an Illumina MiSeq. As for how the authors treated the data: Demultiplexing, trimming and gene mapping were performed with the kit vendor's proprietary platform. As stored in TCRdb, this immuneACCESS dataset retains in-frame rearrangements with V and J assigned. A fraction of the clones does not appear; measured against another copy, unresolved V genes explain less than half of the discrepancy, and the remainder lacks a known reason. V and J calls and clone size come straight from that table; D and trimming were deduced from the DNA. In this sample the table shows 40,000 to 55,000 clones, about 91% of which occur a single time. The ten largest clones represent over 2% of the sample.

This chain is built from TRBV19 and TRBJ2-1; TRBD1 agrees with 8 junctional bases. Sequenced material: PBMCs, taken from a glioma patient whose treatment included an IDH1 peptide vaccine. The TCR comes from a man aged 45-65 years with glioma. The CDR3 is CASSMSDRGGNEQFF. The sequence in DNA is TGTGCCAGTAGTATGAGTGACAGGGGCGGCAATGAGCAGTTCTTC.